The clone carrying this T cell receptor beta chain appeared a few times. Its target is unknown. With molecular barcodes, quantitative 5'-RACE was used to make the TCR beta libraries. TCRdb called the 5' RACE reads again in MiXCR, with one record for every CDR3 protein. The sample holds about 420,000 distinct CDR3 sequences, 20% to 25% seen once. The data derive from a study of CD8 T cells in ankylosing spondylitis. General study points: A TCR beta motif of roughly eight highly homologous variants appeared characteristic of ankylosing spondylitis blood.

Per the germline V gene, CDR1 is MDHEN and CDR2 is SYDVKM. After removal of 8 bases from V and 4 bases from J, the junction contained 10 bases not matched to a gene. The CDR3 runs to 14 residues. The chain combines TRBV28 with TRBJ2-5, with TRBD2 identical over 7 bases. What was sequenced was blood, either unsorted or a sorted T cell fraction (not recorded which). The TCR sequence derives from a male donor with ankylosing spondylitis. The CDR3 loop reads CASRSAGAVETQYF. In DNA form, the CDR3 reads TGTGCCAGCCGGTCGGCGGGAGCTGTAGAGACCCAGTACTTC.